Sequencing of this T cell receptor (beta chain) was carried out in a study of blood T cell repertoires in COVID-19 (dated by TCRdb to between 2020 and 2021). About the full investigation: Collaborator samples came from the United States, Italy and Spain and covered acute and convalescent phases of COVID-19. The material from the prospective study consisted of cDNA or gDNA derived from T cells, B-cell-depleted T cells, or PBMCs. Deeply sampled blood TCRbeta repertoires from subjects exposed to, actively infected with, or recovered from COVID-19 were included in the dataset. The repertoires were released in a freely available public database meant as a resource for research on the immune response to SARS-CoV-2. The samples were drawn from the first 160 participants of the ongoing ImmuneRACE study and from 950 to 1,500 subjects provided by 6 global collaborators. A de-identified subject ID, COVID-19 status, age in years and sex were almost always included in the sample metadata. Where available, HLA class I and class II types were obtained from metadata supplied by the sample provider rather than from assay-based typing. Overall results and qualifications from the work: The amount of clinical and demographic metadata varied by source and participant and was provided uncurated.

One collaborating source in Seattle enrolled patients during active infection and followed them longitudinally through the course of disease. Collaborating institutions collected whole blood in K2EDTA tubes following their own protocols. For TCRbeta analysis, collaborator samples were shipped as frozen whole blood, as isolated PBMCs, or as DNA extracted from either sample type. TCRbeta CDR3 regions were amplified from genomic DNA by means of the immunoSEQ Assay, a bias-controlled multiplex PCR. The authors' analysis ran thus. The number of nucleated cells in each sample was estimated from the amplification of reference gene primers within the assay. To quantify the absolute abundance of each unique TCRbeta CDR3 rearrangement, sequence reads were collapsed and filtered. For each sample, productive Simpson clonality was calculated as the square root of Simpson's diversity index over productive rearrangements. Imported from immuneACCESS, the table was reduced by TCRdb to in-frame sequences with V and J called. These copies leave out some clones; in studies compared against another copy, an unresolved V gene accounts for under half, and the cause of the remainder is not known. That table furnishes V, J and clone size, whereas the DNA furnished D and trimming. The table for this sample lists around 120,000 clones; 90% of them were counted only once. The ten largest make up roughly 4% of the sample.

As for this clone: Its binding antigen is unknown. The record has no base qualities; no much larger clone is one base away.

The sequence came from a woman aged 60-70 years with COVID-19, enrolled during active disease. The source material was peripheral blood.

The bases read TGTGCCAGCAGCTTAGGGACAGGGAGTTGGAACAATGAGCAGTTCTTC. It is translated as CASSLGTGSWNNEQFF. The chain is assembled from TRBV7-7 and TRBJ2-1; the junction holds 8 bases that match TRBD1. The germline V gene (reference sequence) provides CDR1 SSHAT and CDR2 FNYEAQ. The CDR3, cysteine through phenylalanine, is 16 amino acids long. Here the CDR3 DNA is all that survives: 48 bases in frame from base 1. V and J are trimmed by 1 base and 5 bases, and the gene matches miss 7 bases of the junction.